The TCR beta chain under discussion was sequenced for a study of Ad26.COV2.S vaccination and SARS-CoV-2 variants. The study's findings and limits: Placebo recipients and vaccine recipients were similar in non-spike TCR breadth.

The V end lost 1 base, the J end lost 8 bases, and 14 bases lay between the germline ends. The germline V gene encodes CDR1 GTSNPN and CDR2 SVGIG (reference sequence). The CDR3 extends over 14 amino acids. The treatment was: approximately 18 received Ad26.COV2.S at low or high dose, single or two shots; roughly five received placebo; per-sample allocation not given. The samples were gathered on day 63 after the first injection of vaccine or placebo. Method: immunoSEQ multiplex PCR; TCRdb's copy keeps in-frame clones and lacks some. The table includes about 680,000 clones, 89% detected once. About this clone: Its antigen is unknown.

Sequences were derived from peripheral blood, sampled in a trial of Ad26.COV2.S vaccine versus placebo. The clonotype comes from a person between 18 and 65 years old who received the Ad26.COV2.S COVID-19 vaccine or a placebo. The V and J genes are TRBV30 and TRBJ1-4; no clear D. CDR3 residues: CAWSAGRVYEKLFF. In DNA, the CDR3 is TGTGCCTGGAGTGCCGGAAGGGTATACGAAAAACTGTTTTTT. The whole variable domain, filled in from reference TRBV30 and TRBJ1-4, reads SQTIHQWPATLVQPVGSPLSLECTVEGTSNPNLYWYRQAAGRGLQLLFYSVGIGQISSEVPQNLSASRPQDRQFILSSKKLLLSDSGFYLCAWSAGRVYEKLFFGSGTQLSVL.